This passage covers 2 T cell receptor beta chains from one sample sequenced in a study of control samples from healthy donors and cancer patients. Libraries were prepared by immunoSEQ multiplex PCR; TCRdb keeps only in-frame clonotypes and omits some of them. The data hold fewer than 200,000 clones, with around 94% observed a single time. Specimen: PBMCs. These receptor sequences come from a man aged 60 to 75 with colorectal cancer.

J is TRBJ2-2 and V is TRBV5-5, with D possibly matching TRBD1 (5 bases). V was cut by 7 bases and J by 1 base, with 8 bases left in between. CDR1 SGHKS and CDR2 YYEKEE come from the germline V gene (reference sequence). The CDR3 loop spans 13 amino acids. The CDR3 coding sequence is TGTGCCAGCTCCCAGGGGAACACCGGGGAGCTGTTTTTT. Translated, it gives CASSQGNTGELFF.

V usage is TRBV4-1 and J usage is TRBJ2-5, with D unresolved. Germline V lookup: CDR1 MGHRA, CDR2 YSYEKL. The CDR3 is made up of 13 amino acids. Trimming stripped 4 bases from V and 4 bases from J, with 10 bases between. The CDR3 spells CASSPYRGETQYF. The CDR3 region has the DNA TGCGCCAGCAGCCCGTACCGCGGAGAGACCCAGTACTTC.